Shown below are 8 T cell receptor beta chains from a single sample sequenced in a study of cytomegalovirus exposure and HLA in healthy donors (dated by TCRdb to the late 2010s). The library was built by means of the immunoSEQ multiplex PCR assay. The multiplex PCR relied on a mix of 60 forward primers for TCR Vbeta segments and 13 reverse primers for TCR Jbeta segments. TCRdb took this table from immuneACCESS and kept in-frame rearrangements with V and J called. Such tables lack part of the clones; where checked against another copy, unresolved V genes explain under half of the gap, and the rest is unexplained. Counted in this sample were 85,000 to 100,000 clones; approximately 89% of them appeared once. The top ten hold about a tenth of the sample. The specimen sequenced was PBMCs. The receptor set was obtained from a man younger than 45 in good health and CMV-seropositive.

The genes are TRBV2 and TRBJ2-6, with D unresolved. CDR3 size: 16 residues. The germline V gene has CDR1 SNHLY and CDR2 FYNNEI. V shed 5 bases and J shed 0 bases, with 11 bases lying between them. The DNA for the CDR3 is TGTGCCAGCAGTCCCCTCGTAAACTCTGGGGCCAACGTCCTGACTTTC. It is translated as CASSPLVNSGANVLTF.

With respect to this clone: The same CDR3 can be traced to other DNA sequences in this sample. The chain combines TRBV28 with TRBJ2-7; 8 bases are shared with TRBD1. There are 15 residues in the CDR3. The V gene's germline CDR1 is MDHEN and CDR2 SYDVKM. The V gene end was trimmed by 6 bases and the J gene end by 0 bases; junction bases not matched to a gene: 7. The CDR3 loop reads CASSPGQGPSYEQYF. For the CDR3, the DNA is TGTGCCAGCAGCCCTGGACAGGGACCCTCCTACGAGCAGTACTTC. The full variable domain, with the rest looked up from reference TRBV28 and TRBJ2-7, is DVKVTQSSRYLVKRTGEKVFLECVQDMDHENMFWYRQDPGLGLRLIYFSYDVKMKEKGDIPEGYSVSREKKERFSLILESASTNQTSMYLCASSPGQGPSYEQYFGPGTRLTVT.

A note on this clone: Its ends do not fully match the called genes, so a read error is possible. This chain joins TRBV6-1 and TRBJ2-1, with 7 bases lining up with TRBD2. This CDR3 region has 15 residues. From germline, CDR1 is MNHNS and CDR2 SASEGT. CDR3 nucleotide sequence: TGTGCCACCAGTACTAGCGAGAAGCCCTACAATGAGCAGTTCTTC. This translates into CATSTSEKPYNEQFF.

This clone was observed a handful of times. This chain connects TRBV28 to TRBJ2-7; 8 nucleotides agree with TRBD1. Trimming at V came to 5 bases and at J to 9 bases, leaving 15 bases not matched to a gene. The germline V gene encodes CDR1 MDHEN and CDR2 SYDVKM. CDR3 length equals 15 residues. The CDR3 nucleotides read TGTGCCAGCAGTCATACCGGGACAGGTCGCCCGGGGCAGTACTTC. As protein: CASSHTGTGRPGQYF.

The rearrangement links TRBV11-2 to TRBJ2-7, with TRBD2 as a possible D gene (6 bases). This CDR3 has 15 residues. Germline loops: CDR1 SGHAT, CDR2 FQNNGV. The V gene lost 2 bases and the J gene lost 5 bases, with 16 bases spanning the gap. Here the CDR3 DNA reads TGTGCCAGCAGCTTAACGGGGGTAGCGTGGAACGAGCAGTACTTC. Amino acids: CASSLTGVAWNEQYF.

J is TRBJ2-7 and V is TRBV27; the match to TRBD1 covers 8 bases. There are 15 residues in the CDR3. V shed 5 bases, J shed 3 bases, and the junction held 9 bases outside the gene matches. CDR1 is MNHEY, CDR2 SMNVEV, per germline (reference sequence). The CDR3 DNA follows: TGTGCCAGCAGTCCCAGGGGGCAGGGCCGCTACGAGCAGTACTTC. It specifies CASSPRGQGRYEQYF.

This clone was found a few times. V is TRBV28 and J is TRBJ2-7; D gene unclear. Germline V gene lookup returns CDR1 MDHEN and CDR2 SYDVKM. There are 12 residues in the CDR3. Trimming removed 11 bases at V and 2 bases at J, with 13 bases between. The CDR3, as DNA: TGTGCCTCCTCCCGAGAACCCTACGAGCAGTACTTC. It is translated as CASSREPYEQYF.

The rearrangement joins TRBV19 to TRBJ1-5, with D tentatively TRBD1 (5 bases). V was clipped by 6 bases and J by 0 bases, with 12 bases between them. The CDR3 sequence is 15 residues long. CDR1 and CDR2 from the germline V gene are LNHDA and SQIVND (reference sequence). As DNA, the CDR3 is TGTGCCAGTAGAGCCGGACATTATAGCAATCAGCCCCAGCATTTT. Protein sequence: CASRAGHYSNQPQHF.